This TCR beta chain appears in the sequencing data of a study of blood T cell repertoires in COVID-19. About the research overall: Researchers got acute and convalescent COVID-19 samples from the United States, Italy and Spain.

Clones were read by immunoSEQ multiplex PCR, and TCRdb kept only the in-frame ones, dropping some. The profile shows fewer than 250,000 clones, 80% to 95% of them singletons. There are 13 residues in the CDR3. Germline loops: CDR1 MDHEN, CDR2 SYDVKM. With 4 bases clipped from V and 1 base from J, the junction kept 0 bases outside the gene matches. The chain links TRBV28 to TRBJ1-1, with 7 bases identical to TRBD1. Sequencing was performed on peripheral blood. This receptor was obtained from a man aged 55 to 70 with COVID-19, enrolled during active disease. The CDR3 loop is CASSWDRNTEAFF. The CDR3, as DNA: TGTGCCAGCAGTTGGGACAGGAACACTGAAGCTTTCTTT.